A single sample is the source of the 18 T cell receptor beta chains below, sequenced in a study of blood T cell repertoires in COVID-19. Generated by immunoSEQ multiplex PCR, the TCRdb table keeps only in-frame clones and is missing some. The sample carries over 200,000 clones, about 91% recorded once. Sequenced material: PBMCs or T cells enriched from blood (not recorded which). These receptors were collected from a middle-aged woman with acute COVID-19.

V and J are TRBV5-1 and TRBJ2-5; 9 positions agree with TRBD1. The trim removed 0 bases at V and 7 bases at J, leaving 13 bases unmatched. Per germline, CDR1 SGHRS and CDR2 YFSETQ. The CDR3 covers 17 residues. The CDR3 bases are TGCGCCAGCAGCTTGGGTGGGACAGGGAAGGTCGCGGGGACCCAGTACTTC. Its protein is CASSLGGTGKVAGTQYF.

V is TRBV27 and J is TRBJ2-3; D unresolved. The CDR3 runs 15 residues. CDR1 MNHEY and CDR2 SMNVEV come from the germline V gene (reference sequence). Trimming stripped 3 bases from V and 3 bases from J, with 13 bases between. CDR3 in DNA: TGTGCCAGCAGTTTTGAAGCTACCCCGACAGATACGCAGTATTTT. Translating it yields CASSFEATPTDTQYF.

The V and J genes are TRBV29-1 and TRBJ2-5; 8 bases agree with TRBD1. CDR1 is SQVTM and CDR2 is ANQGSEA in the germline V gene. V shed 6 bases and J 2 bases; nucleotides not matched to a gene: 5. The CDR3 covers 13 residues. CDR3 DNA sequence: TGCAGCGTCGAGGGACAGGTGCAAGAGACCCAGTACTTC. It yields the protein CSVEGQVQETQYF.

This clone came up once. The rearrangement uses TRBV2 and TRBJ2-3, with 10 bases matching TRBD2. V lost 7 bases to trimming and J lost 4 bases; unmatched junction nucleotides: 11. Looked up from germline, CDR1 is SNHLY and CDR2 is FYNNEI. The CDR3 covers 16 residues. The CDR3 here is CASNTSPAGGPDTQYF. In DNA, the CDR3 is TGTGCCAGCAACACCTCGCCAGCGGGAGGGCCAGATACGCAGTATTTT.

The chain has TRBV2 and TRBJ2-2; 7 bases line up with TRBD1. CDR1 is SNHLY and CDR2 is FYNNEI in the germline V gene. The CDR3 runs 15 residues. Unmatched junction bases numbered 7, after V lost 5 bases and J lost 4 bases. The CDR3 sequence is CASSYGGQVTGELFF. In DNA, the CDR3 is TGTGCCAGCAGTTACGGCGGACAGGTCACCGGGGAGCTGTTTTTT. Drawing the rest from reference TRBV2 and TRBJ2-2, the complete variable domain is EPEVTQTPSHQVTQMGQEVILRCVPISNHLYFYWYRQILGQKVEFLVSFYNNEISEKSEIFDDQFSVERPDGSNFTLKIRSTKLEDSAMYFCASSYGGQVTGELFFGEGSRLTVL.

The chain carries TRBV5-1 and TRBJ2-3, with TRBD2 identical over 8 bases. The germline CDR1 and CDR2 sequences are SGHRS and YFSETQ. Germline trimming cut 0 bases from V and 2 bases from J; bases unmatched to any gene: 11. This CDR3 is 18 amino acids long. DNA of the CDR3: TGCGCCAGCAGCTTGGCCGTCGGGCTAGCGGGTACCACAGATACGCAGTATTTT. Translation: CASSLAVGLAGTTDTQYF.

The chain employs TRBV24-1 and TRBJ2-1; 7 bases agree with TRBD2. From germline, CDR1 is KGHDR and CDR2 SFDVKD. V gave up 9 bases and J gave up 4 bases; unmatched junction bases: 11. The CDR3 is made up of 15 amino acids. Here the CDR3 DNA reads TGTGCCACCTCCTCGCCGGGGGGTTTATACAATGAGCAGTTCTTC. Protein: CATSSPGGLYNEQFF.

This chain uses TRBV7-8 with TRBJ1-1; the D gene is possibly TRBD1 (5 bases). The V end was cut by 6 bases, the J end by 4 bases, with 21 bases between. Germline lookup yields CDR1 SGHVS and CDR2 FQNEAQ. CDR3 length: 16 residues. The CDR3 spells CASSYLPGRVATEAFF. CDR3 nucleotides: TGTGCCAGCAGTTATCTTCCGGGCAGGGTGGCCACTGAAGCTTTCTTT.

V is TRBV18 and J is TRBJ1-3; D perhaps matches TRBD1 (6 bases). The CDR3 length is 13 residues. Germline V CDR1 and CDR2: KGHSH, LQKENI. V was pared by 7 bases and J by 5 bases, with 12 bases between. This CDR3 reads CASFPGARNTIYF. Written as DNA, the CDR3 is TGTGCCAGCTTCCCAGGGGCACGAAACACCATATATTTT.

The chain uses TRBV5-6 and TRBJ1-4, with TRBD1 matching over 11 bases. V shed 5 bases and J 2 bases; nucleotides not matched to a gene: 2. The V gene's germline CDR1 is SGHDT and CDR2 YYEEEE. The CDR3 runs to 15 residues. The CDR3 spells CASSGTGGTNEKLFF. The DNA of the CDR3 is TGTGCCAGCAGTGGGACAGGGGGGACTAATGAAAAACTGTTTTTT.

The CDR3 region is CASGLVPAGSANEQFF. In DNA form, the CDR3 reads TGTGCTAGTGGTTTGGTACCGGCGGGATCAGCCAATGAGCAGTTCTTC. The J gene is TRBJ2-1, the V gene TRBV12-5; D is possibly TRBD2 (6 bases). V shed 0 bases and J shed 6 bases, with 15 bases lying between them. The germline V gene has CDR1 LGHNT and CDR2 FRNRAP. The CDR3 runs 16 residues.

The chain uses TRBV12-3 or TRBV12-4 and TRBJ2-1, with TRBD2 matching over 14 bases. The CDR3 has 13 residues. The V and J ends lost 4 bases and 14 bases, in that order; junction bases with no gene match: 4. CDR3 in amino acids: CASSWGLAGVKFF. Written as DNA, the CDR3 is TGTGCCAGCAGTTGGGGACTAGCGGGGGTAAAGTTCTTC.

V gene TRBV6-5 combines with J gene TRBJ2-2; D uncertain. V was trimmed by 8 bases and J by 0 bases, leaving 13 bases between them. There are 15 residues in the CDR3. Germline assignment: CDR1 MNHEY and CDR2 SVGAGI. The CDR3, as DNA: TGTGCCAGCCCCAGTGAACCTCCGAACACCGGGGAGCTGTTTTTT. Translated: CASPSEPPNTGELFF.

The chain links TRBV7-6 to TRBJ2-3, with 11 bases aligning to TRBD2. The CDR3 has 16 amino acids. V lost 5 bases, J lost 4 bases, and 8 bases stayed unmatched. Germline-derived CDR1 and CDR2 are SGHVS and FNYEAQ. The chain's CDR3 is CASSDLAGGVPDTQYF. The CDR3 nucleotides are TGTGCCAGCAGCGATCTAGCGGGAGGCGTACCAGATACGCAGTATTTT.

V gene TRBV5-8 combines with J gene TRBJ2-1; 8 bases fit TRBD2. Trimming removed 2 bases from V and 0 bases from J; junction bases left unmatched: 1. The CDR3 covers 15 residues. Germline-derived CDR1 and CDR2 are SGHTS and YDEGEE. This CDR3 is CASSLSGGSYNEQFF. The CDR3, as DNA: TGTGCCAGCAGCTTAAGCGGGGGCTCCTACAATGAGCAGTTCTTC.

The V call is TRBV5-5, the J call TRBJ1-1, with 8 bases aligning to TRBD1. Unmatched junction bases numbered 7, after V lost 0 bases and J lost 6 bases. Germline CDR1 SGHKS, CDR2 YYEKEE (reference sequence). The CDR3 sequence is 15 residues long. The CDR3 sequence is CASSLGTGKGAEAFF. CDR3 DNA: TGTGCCAGCAGCTTGGGGACAGGGAAGGGAGCTGAAGCTTTCTTT. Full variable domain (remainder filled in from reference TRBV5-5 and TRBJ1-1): DAGVTQSPTHLIKTRGQQVTLRCSPISGHKSVSWYQQVLGQGPQFIFQYYEKEERGRGNFPDRFSARQFPNYSSELNVNALLLGDSALYLCASSLGTGKGAEAFFGQGTRLTVV.

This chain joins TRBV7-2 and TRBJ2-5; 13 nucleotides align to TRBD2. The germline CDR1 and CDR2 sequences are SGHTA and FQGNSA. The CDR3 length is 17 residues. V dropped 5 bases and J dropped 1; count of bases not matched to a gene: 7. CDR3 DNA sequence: TGTGCCAGCAGCCCCCAGGGACTAGCGGGGCCCCAAGAGACCCAGTACTTC. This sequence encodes CASSPQGLAGPQETQYF.

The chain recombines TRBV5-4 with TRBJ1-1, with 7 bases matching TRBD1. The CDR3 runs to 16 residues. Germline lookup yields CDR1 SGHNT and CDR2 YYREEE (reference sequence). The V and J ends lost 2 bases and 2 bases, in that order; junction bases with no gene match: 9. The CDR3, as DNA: TGTGCCAGCAGCTTCGGTTTAGGACAGGATAACACTGAAGCTTTCTTT. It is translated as CASSFGLGQDNTEAFF.